These 25 T cell receptor beta chains were sequenced from one sample in a study of cytomegalovirus exposure and HLA in healthy donors (dated by TCRdb to about 2017). The method behind the library was the immunoSEQ multiplex PCR assay. A mixture of 60 forward primers for TCR Vbeta segments and 13 reverse primers for TCR Jbeta segments was used in the multiplex PCR. This immuneACCESS table, as held by TCRdb, lists in-frame sequences with V and J called but not all clones. Of the missing ones, under half trace to an unresolved V gene in checked studies; the others have no known cause. In this sample the table shows 150,000 to 250,000 clones, 79% of which occur a single time. The top ten hold 4.4% of the sample. Sequencing was carried out using PBMCs. The receptors originated from a woman aged 25 to 39 in good health and CMV-seropositive.

The genes are TRBV4-3 and TRBJ2-3; perhaps TRBD2 as D (5 bases). The V gene lost 0 bases and the J gene lost 0 bases, with 16 bases spanning the gap. The CDR3 spans 18 residues. Germline values: CDR1 LGHNA, CDR2 YSLEER. In DNA, the CDR3 is TGCGCCAGCAGCCAAGATACCCTCCGGGCGGGTAGCACAGATACGCAGTATTTT. Translating it yields CASSQDTLRAGSTDTQYF.

The chain joins TRBV10-3 to TRBJ2-7, with 7 bases matching TRBD1. Germline V lookup: CDR1 ENHRY, CDR2 SYGVKD. CDR3 length: 14 residues. V was clipped by 6 bases and J by 5 bases; unmatched bases: 10. CDR3 residues: CAIREGTATDEQYF. As DNA, the CDR3 is TGTGCCATCAGGGAAGGGACAGCTACCGACGAGCAGTACTTC.

This chain connects TRBV9 to TRBJ2-2; a possible D gene is TRBD1 (5 bases). The germline V gene encodes CDR1 SGDLS and CDR2 YYNGEE. The V end was cut by 0 bases, the J end by 7 bases, with 10 bases between. This CDR3 is built from 14 residues. As DNA, the CDR3 is TGTGCCAGCAGCGTAGCAGGGATAGGCGGGGAGCTGTTTTTT. It codes for CASSVAGIGGELFF.

The J gene is TRBJ2-3, the V gene TRBV27, with a tentative D call TRBD1 (5 bases). CDR1 MNHEY and CDR2 SMNVEV come from the germline V gene (reference sequence). V shed 0 bases and J shed 1 base, with 14 bases lying between them. This CDR3 region has 17 residues. The CDR3 spells CASSLSFGRVGTDTQYF. The CDR3 region has the DNA TGTGCCAGCAGTTTATCTTTCGGCAGGGTGGGCACAGATACGCAGTATTTT.

This clone has more than one count but fewer than ten. The chain joins TRBV4-1 to TRBJ2-7; 7 nucleotides align to TRBD1. This CDR3 region has 16 residues. Trimming at V came to 1 base and at J to 1 base, leaving 7 bases not matched to a gene. Germline V gives CDR1 MGHRA, CDR2 YSYEKL. CDR3 in DNA: TGCGCCAGCAGCCAAGGAGGGGGCAGTGGGTCCTACGAGCAGTACTTC. Translation gives CASSQGGGSGSYEQYF.

This rearrangement joins TRBV6-5 to TRBJ2-5; tentatively, D is TRBD2 (6 bases). Germline V CDR1 and CDR2: MNHEY, SVGAGI. This CDR3 comprises 15 residues. V dropped 0 bases and J dropped 3 bases, with 11 bases sitting between them. The CDR3 bases are TGTGCCAGCAGTTACTCCGGGGGAACCAAAGAGACCCAGTACTTC. Protein: CASSYSGGTKETQYF.

V gene TRBV19 combines with J gene TRBJ1-5, with D perhaps TRBD1 (5 bases). Germline CDR1 LNHDA, CDR2 SQIVND (reference sequence). CDR3 length equals 15 residues. V lost 6 bases and J lost 0, with 12 bases in between. In DNA form, the CDR3 reads TGTGCCAGTAGCCAAGGGGCAGGTAGCAATCAGCCCCAGCATTTT. Translated, it gives CASSQGAGSNQPQHF.

The gene calls are TRBV5-1 and TRBJ2-3; 8 bases match TRBD2. V trimming: 4 bases; J trimming: 0 bases; junction bases outside the gene matches: 13. The CDR3 covers 18 residues. Germline V CDR1 and CDR2: SGHRS, YFSETQ. The CDR3 here is CASSVRGGPKTSTDTQYF. The CDR3 nucleotides read TGCGCCAGCAGCGTCCGCGGGGGGCCGAAAACTAGCACAGATACGCAGTATTTT.

This chain links TRBV27 with TRBJ1-2, with TRBD1 matching over 7 bases. Per germline, CDR1 MNHEY and CDR2 SMNVEV (reference sequence). V trimming: 5 bases; J trimming: 4 bases; junction bases outside the gene matches: 7. The CDR3 contains 14 residues. The CDR3 DNA sequence: TGTGCCAGCAGTCGGCTGGGGACAGCCTATGGCTACACCTTC. This translates into CASSRLGTAYGYTF.

V usage is TRBV27 and J usage is TRBJ2-4; 8 nucleotides line up with TRBD1. Germline-derived CDR1 and CDR2 are MNHEY and SMNVEV (reference sequence). The V segment lost 3 bases and the J segment 1 base; nucleotides outside the gene matches: 14. The CDR3 extends over 19 amino acids. The CDR3 DNA reads as TGTGCCAGCAGTTTCTGGACAGGGTCTCCTGGGATGGCCAAAAACATTCAGTACTTC. Its translation is CASSFWTGSPGMAKNIQYF.

This chain joins TRBV25-1 and TRBJ2-3; TRBD2 might be the D (6 bases). This CDR3 has 13 residues. Trimming pared 2 bases from V and 7 bases from J, leaving 10 bases between. Germline values: CDR1 MGHDK, CDR2 SYGVNS. The CDR3 loop is CASSEGGRHTQYF. The DNA for the CDR3 is TGTGCCAGCAGTGAAGGGGGGAGGCATACGCAGTATTTT.

As DNA, the CDR3 is TGCGCCAGCAGCTTGGCAAGAGGGAGCCGGGTGAACACTGAAGCTTTCTTT. This sequence encodes CASSLARGSRVNTEAFF. The chain combines TRBV5-1 with TRBJ1-1; D gene ambiguous. The CDR3 sequence is 17 residues long. Between the trimmed V and J ends, which lost 0 bases and 0 bases, there was a span of 15 bases. CDR1 and CDR2 (germline): SGHRS, YFSETQ. Looking up the rest from reference TRBV5-1 and TRBJ1-1 gives the full variable domain: KAGVTQTPRYLIKTRGQQVTLSCSPISGHRSVSWYQQTPGQGLQFLFEYFSETQRNKGNFPGRFSGRQFSNSRSEMNVSTLELGDSALYLCASSLARGSRVNTEAFFGQGTRLTVV.

The chain links TRBV7-2 to TRBJ1-5, with TRBD1 matching 7 bases. From germline, CDR1 is SGHTA and CDR2 FQGNSA. After removal of 5 bases from V and 3 bases from J, the junction contained 4 bases not matched to a gene. The CDR3 has 14 residues. In DNA, the CDR3 is TGTGCCAGCAGCCCACAGGGGAACAATCAGCCCCAGCATTTT. Translation gives CASSPQGNNQPQHF.

This chain joins TRBV27 and TRBJ2-3; D call uncertain. From germline, CDR1 is MNHEY and CDR2 SMNVEV (reference sequence). The CDR3 loop spans 17 amino acids. Trimming cost V 8 bases and J 2 bases, with 23 bases left between them. CDR3 residues: CASEILLTPVLTDTQYF. The CDR3 nucleotides are TGTGCCAGCGAGATATTACTTACCCCGGTTCTCACAGATACGCAGTATTTT.

This chain uses TRBV9 with TRBJ1-5; D not resolved. CDR1 SGDLS and CDR2 YYNGEE come from the germline V gene. V was pared by 4 bases and J by 4 bases, with 12 bases between. This CDR3 is built from 14 residues. DNA for the CDR3: TGTGCCAGCAGCCAAGGCGGCCAAAATCAGCCCCAGCATTTT. Amino acid sequence: CASSQGGQNQPQHF. The complete variable domain, with remaining parts taken from reference TRBV9 and TRBJ1-5, reads DSGVTQTPKHLITATGQRVTLRCSPRSGDLSVYWYQQSLDQGLQFLIQYYNGEERAKGNILERFSAQQFPDLHSELNLSSLELGDSALYFCASSQGGQNQPQHFGDGTRLSIL.

This chain connects TRBV5-1 to TRBJ2-3; 8 bases line up with TRBD1. The CDR3 sequence is 13 residues long. CDR1 and CDR2 (germline): SGHRS, YFSETQ. Germline trimming cut 4 bases from V and 8 bases from J; bases unmatched to any gene: 6. CDR3 DNA: TGCGCCAGCAGCCTGACAGGGGATAGTACGCAGTATTTT. The encoded protein is CASSLTGDSTQYF.

The chain carries TRBV6-1 and TRBJ2-5; D perhaps matches TRBD2 (5 bases). V dropped 9 bases and J dropped 5 bases, with 13 bases sitting between them. There are 12 residues in the CDR3. From germline, CDR1 is MNHNS and CDR2 SASEGT. CDR3: CASTPTGETQYF. CDR3 DNA: TGTGCCAGTACGCCTACGGGGGAGACCCAGTACTTC.

The chain uses TRBV11-2 and TRBJ2-7; TRBD1 is a possible D gene (6 bases). Germline CDR1 is SGHAT and CDR2 is FQNNGV. CDR3 size: 14 residues. The germline V and J ends were trimmed by 2 bases and 3 bases, with 11 bases remaining between them. This chain's CDR3 is CASSLTTGIYEQYF. As DNA, the CDR3 is TGTGCCAGCAGCTTAACGACAGGCATCTACGAGCAGTACTTC.

The rearrangement links TRBV4-1 to TRBJ1-2, with a tentative D call TRBD1 (6 bases). The CDR3 has 13 amino acids. Germline CDR1 MGHRA, CDR2 YSYEKL. The ends were cut back, 2 bases at V and 8 bases at J, with 12 bases in the middle. This chain's CDR3 is CASSQLGARGYTF. CDR3 DNA: TGCGCCAGCAGCCAACTGGGGGCGCGAGGCTACACCTTC.

This clone appeared once. The chain links TRBV6-6 to TRBJ1-2; 8 nucleotides agree with TRBD1. Germline V gives CDR1 MNHNY, CDR2 SVGAGI (reference sequence). The CDR3 extends over 15 amino acids. J was trimmed by 7 bases and V by 6 bases; bases with no gene match: 13. In nucleotides, the CDR3 is TGTGCCAGCAGATCAACGACAGGGGAGTTTCTTGGCTACACCTTC. It specifies CASRSTTGEFLGYTF.

Only a few counts were recorded for this clone. The chain combines TRBV7-2 with TRBJ2-7; 9 bases agree with TRBD2. The ends lost 1 base at V and 3 bases at J; junction bases unmatched: 4. The CDR3 runs 15 residues. The germline CDR1 and CDR2 sequences are SGHTA and FQGNSA. CDR3: CASSLGGLAFYEQYF. The CDR3 nucleotides are TGTGCCAGCAGCTTAGGCGGACTAGCGTTCTACGAGCAGTACTTC.

The chain carries TRBV7-9 and TRBJ2-7, with a weak D call TRBD1 (5 bases). The CDR3 totals 14 residues. Germline V gene sequence: CDR1 SEHNR, CDR2 FQNEAQ (reference sequence). Between the trimmed V and J ends, which lost 4 bases and 6 bases, there was a span of 16 bases. The DNA for the CDR3 is TGTGCCAGCAGCTCTCGGACATCACTTACCGAGCAGTACTTC. Residues: CASSSRTSLTEQYF.

This rearrangement joins TRBV29-1 to TRBJ2-7, with D tentatively TRBD2 (7 bases). The V gene's germline CDR1 is SQVTM and CDR2 ANQGSEA. The CDR3 is 13 residues long. Trimming took 4 bases from V and 0 from J, leaving 10 bases between them. CDR3 protein: CSVVGGGSYEQYF. As DNA, the CDR3 is TGCAGCGTTGTAGGGGGGGGCTCCTACGAGCAGTACTTC.

This clone showed up just a few times. The V call is TRBV29-1, the J call TRBJ1-2; D is possibly TRBD1 (6 bases). V was cut by 4 bases and J by 2 bases, with 11 bases left in between. Germline CDR1 and CDR2: SQVTM and ANQGSEA. CDR3 length: 13 amino acids. The chain's CDR3 is CSVGGGQNYGYTF. As DNA, the CDR3 is TGCAGCGTTGGGGGTGGACAGAACTATGGCTACACCTTC.

The gene calls are TRBV9 and TRBJ2-2, with 8 nucleotides matching TRBD2. Germline V gene sequence: CDR1 SGDLS, CDR2 YYNGEE. The CDR3 extends over 15 amino acids. V gave up 2 bases and J gave up 5 bases; unmatched junction bases: 5. The CDR3 sequence is CASSVGGARTGELFF. The CDR3 DNA sequence: TGTGCCAGCAGCGTCGGGGGGGCGAGAACCGGGGAGCTGTTTTTT. Full variable domain (rest looked up from reference TRBV9 and TRBJ2-2): DSGVTQTPKHLITATGQRVTLRCSPRSGDLSVYWYQQSLDQGLQFLIQYYNGEERAKGNILERFSAQQFPDLHSELNLSSLELGDSALYFCASSVGGARTGELFFGEGSRLTVL.